Listed below are T cell receptor beta chains from one sample, sequenced in a study of shared clonotypes between healthy human individuals. Libraries were prepared by immunoSEQ multiplex PCR; TCRdb keeps only in-frame clonotypes and omits some of them. This table has about 2.3 million clones, about nine tenths appearing once. Sequencing used naive CD4+ T cells from PBMCs. Receptors originate from a man between 18 and 35 years old in good health. Some clones in this sample may be carry-over from other donors' samples. CDR3s include the opening cysteine and the closing phenylalanine or tryptophan. D genes are given only for firm matches. Clone size is given for some rows only: seen once, a few or many times, or a class if the clone is expanded.

NA,TRBV30,TRBJ2-7,NA,TGTGCCTGGAGTGGGGACACTCGCTACGAGCAGTACTTC,CAWSGDTRYEQYF
NA,TRBV6-5,TRBJ1-5,NA,TGTGCCAGCAGTTACCGGTTCGGGGGATTGGATCAGCCCCAGCATTTT,CASSYRFGGLDQPQHF
once,TRBV5-4,TRBJ2-7,TRBD1,TGTGCCAGCAGCTTCTGGGACAGGGTAACCTACGAGCAGTACTTC,CASSFWDRVTYEQYF
NA,TRBV4-1,TRBJ1-2,TRBD1,TGCGCCAGCAGCCCGTCGGGACAGGGAAACTATGGCTACACCTTC,CASSPSGQGNYGYTF
NA,TRBV11-2,TRBJ1-2,NA,TGTGCCAGCAGCCATGGCCAACACTACACCTTC,CASSHGQHYTF
NA,TRBV5-5,TRBJ2-1,NA,TGTGCCAGCAGCAGTCTTCGGGGAAGACATGAGCAGTTCTTC,CASSSLRGRHEQFF
NA,TRBV5-1,TRBJ2-5,NA,TGCGCCAGCAGTGCTTACGTCCTAGTGGGTCAAGAGACCCAGTACTTC,CASSAYVLVGQETQYF
NA,TRBV6-1,TRBJ2-3,NA,TGTGCCAGCAGTGAATTCGGCAGGGGACGCACAGATACGCAGTATTTT,CASSEFGRGRTDTQYF
NA,TRBV19,TRBJ1-2,NA,TGTGCCAGTAGCGAAGGGCGATGGGACTCCTATGGCTACACCTTC,CASSEGRWDSYGYTF
NA,TRBV30,TRBJ1-4,NA,TGTGCCTGGAGTGCGAGGATTAATGAAAAACTGTTTTTT,CAWSARINEKLFF
NA,TRBV10-1,TRBJ1-5,NA,TGCGCCCGATTAGAGGGGGGGAATCAGCCCCAGCATTTT,CARLEGGNQPQHF
NA,TRBV7-9,TRBJ1-1,NA,TGTGCCAGCAGACAAACCGCGGGGGGGAATGAAGCTTTCTTT,CASRQTAGGNEAFF
NA,TRBV10-3,TRBJ1-4,NA,TGTGCCATCAGTGAGCGCACAGCTGCAACTAATGAAAAACTGTTTTTT,CAISERTAATNEKLFF
NA,TRBV5-1,TRBJ1-1,NA,TGCGCCAGCAGCTTTACTACGGGGACCCTAGAAGCTTTCTTT,CASSFTTGTLEAFF
NA,TRBV6-4,TRBJ2-2,NA,TGTGCCAGCAGGGAGGAGAACACCGGGGAGCTGTTTTTT,CASREENTGELFF
NA,TRBV7-3,TRBJ2-7,TRBD1,TGTGCCAGCAGCCGGACAGGGGTCCACGAGCAGTACTTC,CASSRTGVHEQYF
NA,TRBV19,TRBJ1-2,TRBD1,TGTGCCAGTTTACCAGGGGGCGGCGGCTACACCTTC,CASLPGGGGYTF
NA,TRBV19,TRBJ2-1,TRBD1,TGTGCCAGTAGTATTGACAGGGTCGGATTCGGGAATGAGCAGTTCTTC,CASSIDRVGFGNEQFF
NA,TRBV7-9,TRBJ2-1,NA,TGTGCCAGCAGCTTAGTTAAGGGGGATGAGCAGTTCTTC,CASSLVKGDEQFF
few,TRBV7-9,TRBJ1-4,NA,TGTGCCAGCAGCTTAGAATGGGCTAATGAAAAACTGTTTTTT,CASSLEWANEKLFF
NA,TRBV5-1,TRBJ1-2,NA,TGCGCCAGCAGCTTAACTACAGGGATCGACTATGGCTACACCTTC,CASSLTTGIDYGYTF
NA,TRBV7-6,TRBJ2-5,TRBD2,TGTGCCAGCAGCTCGTCTTGGCGGGAGGGTTCAGAGACCCAGTACTTC,CASSSSWREGSETQYF
NA,TRBV5-4,TRBJ1-3,NA,TGTGCCAGCAGCTTGGATCCCTCTGGAAACACCATATATTTT,CASSLDPSGNTIYF
NA,TRBV30,TRBJ1-4,NA,TGTGCCTGGTCCCAAGGGGCCGCAACTAATGAAAAACTGTTTTTT,CAWSQGAATNEKLFF
NA,TRBV2,TRBJ1-1,NA,TGTGCCAGCAGTGAAGTTATTGAAGCTTTCTTT,CASSEVIEAFF
NA,TRBV16,TRBJ1-1,TRBD1,TGTGCCAGCGGGATAACAGGGGCCAACACTGAAGCTTTCTTT,CASGITGANTEAFF
NA,TRBV7-8,TRBJ2-7,NA,TGTGCCAGCAGCTTAGCGCGCGGGGACAGTTACTACGAGCAGTACTTC,CASSLARGDSYYEQYF
NA,TRBV6-1,TRBJ1-5,NA,TGTGCCAGCAGTCACCGGGACGTTAGCAATCAGCCCCAGCATTTT,CASSHRDVSNQPQHF
NA,TRBV4-3,TRBJ1-1,TRBD1,TGCGCCAGCAGCCCCCGGGACAGCATGAACACTGAAGCTTTCTTT,CASSPRDSMNTEAFF
NA,TRBV23-1,TRBJ2-1,NA,TGCGCCAGCAGTCCACCATCTCACTTCTGGGGGCGGAGGGATGAGCAGTTCTTC,CASSPPSHFWGRRDEQFF